The 11 T cell receptor beta chains in this list originate from one sample, sequenced in a study of blood T cell repertoires in COVID-19. Produced via immunoSEQ multiplex PCR; TCRdb's table is partial and in-frame only. In the table there are over 90,000 clones, about four fifths of which are singletons. Sequencing was carried out using peripheral blood. The receptors come from a man older than 75 with COVID-19, enrolled during active disease.

The chain employs TRBV15 and TRBJ1-4, with 8 bases identical to TRBD1. The junction had 3 bases not matched to a gene; V was cut back by 1 base and J by 5 bases. This CDR3 spans 15 amino acids. CDR1 and CDR2 from the germline V gene are LNHNV and YYDKDF (reference sequence). The CDR3 DNA is TGTGCCACCAGCAGAGCGACAGGGGTAAATGAAAAACTGTTTTTT. This gives the protein CATSRATGVNEKLFF.

This chain connects TRBV5-5 to TRBJ1-5, with D hard to call. Deletions cut 2 bases from V and 3 bases from J, with 12 bases between. CDR1 SGHKS and CDR2 YYEKEE come from the germline V gene (reference sequence). This CDR3 comprises 15 residues. The CDR3 coding sequence is TGTGCCAGCAGCTTTTATCTCAACTTCAATCAGCCCCAGCATTTT. Protein product: CASSFYLNFNQPQHF.

The V call is TRBV7-2, the J call TRBJ1-1; the D is unclear. The germline V gene has CDR1 SGHTA and CDR2 FQGNSA. Between the trimmed V and J ends, which lost 5 bases and 4 bases, there was a span of 8 bases. The CDR3 contains 12 residues. The CDR3 reads CASSPGFTEAFF. The CDR3 bases are TGTGCCAGCAGCCCCGGTTTCACTGAAGCTTTCTTT. Looking up the rest from reference TRBV7-2 and TRBJ1-1 gives the full variable domain: GAGVSQSPSNKVTEKGKDVELRCDPISGHTALYWYRQSLGQGLEFLIYFQGNSAPDKSGLPSDRFSAERTGGSVSTLTIQRTQQEDSAVYLCASSPGFTEAFFGQGTRLTVV.

This chain uses TRBV30 with TRBJ1-6; 8 nucleotides line up with TRBD1. This CDR3 contains 14 residues. Germline CDR1 and CDR2: GTSNPN and SVGIG (reference sequence). With V trimmed by 2 bases and J by 7 bases, 4 bases remained unmatched. For the CDR3, the DNA is TGTGCCTGGAGTAGGGACAGGAAAAATTCACCCCTCCACTTT. Encoded protein: CAWSRDRKNSPLHF.

The chain is built from TRBV2 and TRBJ1-4; D unclear. Germline CDR1 reads SNHLY; CDR2 reads FYNNEI. The CDR3 spans 13 residues. V lost 7 bases and J lost 5, with 11 bases in between. The CDR3 reads CASTRVKNEKLFF. CDR3 bases: TGTGCCAGCACCCGGGTGAAAAATGAAAAACTGTTTTTT.

The CDR3 DNA reads as TGTGCCACCAGTAGATCGGGGGGGAACACTGAAGCTTTCTTT. It encodes CATSRSGGNTEAFF. This chain connects TRBV24-1 to TRBJ1-1; a possible D gene is TRBD1 (5 bases). Germline values: CDR1 KGHDR, CDR2 SFDVKD. This CDR3 spans 14 amino acids. Trimming shortened V by 6 bases and J by 1 base, and 11 bases separated the two germline ends.

The V gene is TRBV20-1, the J gene TRBJ2-5; 8 positions match TRBD2. Germline values: CDR1 DFQATT, CDR2 SNEGSKA (reference sequence). Trimming at V came to 3 bases and at J to 1 base, leaving 7 bases not matched to a gene. This CDR3 region has 15 residues. The CDR3 loop reads CSASMFGRGQETQYF. The DNA for the CDR3 is TGCAGTGCTAGTATGTTCGGGAGGGGCCAAGAGACCCAGTACTTC.

The rearrangement uses TRBV5-1 and TRBJ1-6, with D unclear. The CDR3 is 13 amino acids. CDR1 and CDR2 from the germline V gene are SGHRS and YFSETQ. V was clipped by 4 bases and J by 10 bases, with 12 bases between them. CDR3 sequence: CASSPTRESPLHF. The CDR3 DNA follows: TGCGCCAGCAGCCCGACCCGGGAATCACCCCTCCACTTT.

This chain joins TRBV20-1 and TRBJ1-2; D ambiguous. Trimming removed 3 bases at V and 8 bases at J, with 16 bases between. Looked up from germline, CDR1 is DFQATT and CDR2 is SNEGSKA (reference sequence). This CDR3 comprises 13 residues. CDR3 sequence: CSASYEVAVGYTF. The CDR3 bases are TGCAGTGCTAGTTACGAAGTCGCGGTCGGCTACACCTTC.

The V call is TRBV5-1, the J call TRBJ2-2, with 12 positions matching TRBD1. After removal of 2 bases from V and 8 bases from J, the junction contained 7 bases not matched to a gene. This CDR3 is built from 16 residues. Per germline, CDR1 SGHRS and CDR2 YFSETQ. CDR3 sequence: CASSLSGTGGLGELFF. DNA for the CDR3: TGCGCCAGCAGCTTATCCGGGACAGGGGGCCTTGGGGAGCTGTTTTTT.

The chain carries TRBV24-1 and TRBJ1-1, with no clear D. Germline CDR1 and CDR2: KGHDR and SFDVKD. The CDR3 contains 14 residues. Trimming took 7 bases from V and 3 from J, leaving 14 bases between them. The CDR3, as DNA: TGTGCCACCAGACCTGGTGGCTCCGACACTGAAGCTTTCTTT. Protein sequence: CATRPGGSDTEAFF.